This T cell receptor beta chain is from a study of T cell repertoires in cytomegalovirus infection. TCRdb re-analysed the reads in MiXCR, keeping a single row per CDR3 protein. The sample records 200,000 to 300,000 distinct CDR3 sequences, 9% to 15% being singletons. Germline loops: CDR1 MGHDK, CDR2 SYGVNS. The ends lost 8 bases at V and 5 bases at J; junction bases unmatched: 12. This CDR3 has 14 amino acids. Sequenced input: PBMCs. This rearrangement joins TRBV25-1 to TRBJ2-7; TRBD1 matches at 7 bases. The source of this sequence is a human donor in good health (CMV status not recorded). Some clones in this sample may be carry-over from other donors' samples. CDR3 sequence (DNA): TGTGCCAGCCAATCATACAGGGGTCCCCACGAGCAGTACTTC. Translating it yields CASQSYRGPHEQYF.